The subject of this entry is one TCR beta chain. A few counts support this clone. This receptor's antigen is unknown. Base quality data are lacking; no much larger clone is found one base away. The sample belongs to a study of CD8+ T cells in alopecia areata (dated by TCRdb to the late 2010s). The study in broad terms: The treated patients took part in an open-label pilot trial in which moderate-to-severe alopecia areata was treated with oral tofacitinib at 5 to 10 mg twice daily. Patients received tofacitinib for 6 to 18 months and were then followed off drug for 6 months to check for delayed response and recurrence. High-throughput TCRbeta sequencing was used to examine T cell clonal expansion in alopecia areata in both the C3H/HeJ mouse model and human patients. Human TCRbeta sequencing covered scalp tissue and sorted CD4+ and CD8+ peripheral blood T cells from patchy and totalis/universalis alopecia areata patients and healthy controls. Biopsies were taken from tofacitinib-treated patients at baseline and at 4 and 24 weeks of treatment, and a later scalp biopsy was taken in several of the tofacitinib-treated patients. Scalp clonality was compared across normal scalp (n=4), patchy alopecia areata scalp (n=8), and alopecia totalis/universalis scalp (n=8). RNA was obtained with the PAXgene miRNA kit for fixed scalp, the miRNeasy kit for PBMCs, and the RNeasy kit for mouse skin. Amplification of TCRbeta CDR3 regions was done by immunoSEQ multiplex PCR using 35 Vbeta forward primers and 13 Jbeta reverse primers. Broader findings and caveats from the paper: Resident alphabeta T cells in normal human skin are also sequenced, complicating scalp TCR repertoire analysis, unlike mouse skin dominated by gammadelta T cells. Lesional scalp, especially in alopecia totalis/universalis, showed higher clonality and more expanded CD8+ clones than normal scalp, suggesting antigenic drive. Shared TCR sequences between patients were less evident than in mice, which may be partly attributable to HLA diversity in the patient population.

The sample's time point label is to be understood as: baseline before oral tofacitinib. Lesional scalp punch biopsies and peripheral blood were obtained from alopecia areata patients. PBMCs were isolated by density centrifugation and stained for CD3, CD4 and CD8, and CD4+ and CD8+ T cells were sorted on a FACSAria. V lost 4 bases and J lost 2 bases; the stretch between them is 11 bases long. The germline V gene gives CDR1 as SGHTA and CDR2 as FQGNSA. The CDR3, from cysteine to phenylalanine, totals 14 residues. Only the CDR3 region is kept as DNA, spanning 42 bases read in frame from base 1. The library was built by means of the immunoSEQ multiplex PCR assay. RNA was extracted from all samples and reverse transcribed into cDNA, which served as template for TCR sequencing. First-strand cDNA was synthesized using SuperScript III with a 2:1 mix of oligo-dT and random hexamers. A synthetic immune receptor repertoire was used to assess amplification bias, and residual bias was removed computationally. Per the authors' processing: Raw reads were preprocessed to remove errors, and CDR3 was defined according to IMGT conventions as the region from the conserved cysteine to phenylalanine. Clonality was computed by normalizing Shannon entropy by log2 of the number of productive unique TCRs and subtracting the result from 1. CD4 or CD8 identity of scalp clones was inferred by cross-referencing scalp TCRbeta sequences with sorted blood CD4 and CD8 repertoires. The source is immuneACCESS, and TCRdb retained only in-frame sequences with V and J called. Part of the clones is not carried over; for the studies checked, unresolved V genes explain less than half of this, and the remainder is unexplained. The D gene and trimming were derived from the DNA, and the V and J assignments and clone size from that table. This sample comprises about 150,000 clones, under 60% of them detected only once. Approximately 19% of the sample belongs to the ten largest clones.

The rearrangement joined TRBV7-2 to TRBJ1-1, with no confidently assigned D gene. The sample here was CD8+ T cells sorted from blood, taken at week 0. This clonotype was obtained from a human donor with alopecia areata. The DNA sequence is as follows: TGTGCCAGCAGCTCATGGGGATTCAACACTGAAGCTTTCTTT. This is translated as CASSSWGFNTEAFF.